This TCR beta chain appears in the sequencing data of a study of radiation and T cells in renal cell carcinoma. Across the study: Nephrectomy followed 15 Gy stereotactic body radiation by 4 weeks.

CDR3 size: 12 residues. Germline V gene lookup returns CDR1 MDHEN and CDR2 SYDVKM. V was shortened by 6 bases and J by 7 bases, with 10 bases between the two germline ends. As to time point: blood 2 weeks post-SBRT. Stated treatment: 15 Gy SBRT to primary tumor, nephrectomy 4 weeks later. The patient's renal cell carcinoma had clear cell pathology. A word on this clone: Its cognate antigen is unknown.

Study-wide points: No pretreatment tumor biopsies were available for baseline clonotypes. Top tumor clonotypes rose in blood 2 weeks post-radiation, then contracted.

The table came from immunoSEQ multiplex PCR; TCRdb's copy has only in-frame clones and leaves some out. The sample yields 95,000 to 150,000 clones, 65% to 85% seen once. Specimen: blood, collected from a patient whose treatment included radiotherapy and nephrectomy. The chain carries TRBV28 and TRBJ1-3, with D maybe TRBD1 (6 bases). The receptor's source is a man in his fifties or sixties with renal cell carcinoma. The CDR3 DNA reads TGTGCCAGCAGCCGACAGGCCAACACCATATATTTT. It encodes CASSRQANTIYF.